Here is one T cell receptor beta chain with its context. What it binds is not known. The source of the sample is a study of cytomegalovirus exposure and HLA in healthy donors. Broader study findings: The authors enumerated 164 TCR beta chains as linked to cytomegalovirus.

Method: immunoSEQ multiplex PCR; TCRdb's copy keeps in-frame clones and lacks some. Of approximately 280,000 clones listed, roughly 90% are singletons. The TCR sequence derives from a woman aged 18 to 35 in good health and CMV-seronegative. Sequencing input: PBMCs.

This CDR3 reads CASSQLDRRLSGYTF. In DNA, the CDR3 is TGTGCCAGCTCACAGTTGGACAGGCGCTTAAGTGGCTACACCTTC. The chain uses TRBV18 and TRBJ1-2, with 7 nucleotides matching TRBD1. The ends lost 4 bases at V and 7 bases at J; junction bases unmatched: 12. CDR1 is KGHSH and CDR2 is LQKENI in the germline V gene. The CDR3 has 15 residues.